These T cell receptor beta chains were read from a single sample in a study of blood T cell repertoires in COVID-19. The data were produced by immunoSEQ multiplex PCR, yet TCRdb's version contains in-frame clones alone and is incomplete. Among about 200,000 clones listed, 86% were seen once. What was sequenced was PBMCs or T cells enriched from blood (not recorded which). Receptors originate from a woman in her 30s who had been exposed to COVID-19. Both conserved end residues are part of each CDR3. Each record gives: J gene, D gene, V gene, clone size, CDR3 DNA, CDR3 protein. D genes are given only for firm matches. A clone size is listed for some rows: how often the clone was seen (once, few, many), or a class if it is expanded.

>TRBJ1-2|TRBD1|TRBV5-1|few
TGCGCCAGCAGCCCAAGCCCCGGACAGGGCGACTATGGCTACACCTTC
CASSPSPGQGDYGYTF
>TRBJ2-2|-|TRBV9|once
TGTGCCAGCAGCGCCTATTTTGGGAGTGCCGGGGAGCTGTTTTTT
CASSAYFGSAGELFF
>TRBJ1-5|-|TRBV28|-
TGTGCCAGCAGTTTTCTTACGGGAGGCAGCAATCAGCCCCAGCATTTT
CASSFLTGGSNQPQHF
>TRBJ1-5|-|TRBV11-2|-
TGTGCCAGCAGCTTAGGCTATTCCAATCAGCCCCAGCATTTT
CASSLGYSNQPQHF
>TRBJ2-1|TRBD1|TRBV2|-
TGTGCCAGCAGTGAAGCGACAGGGGGCTATAATGAGCAGTTCTTC
CASSEATGGYNEQFF
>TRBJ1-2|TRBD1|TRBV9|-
TGTGCCAGCAGCGGGGACAGCCTGGCCCGCTATGGCTACACCTTC
CASSGDSLARYGYTF
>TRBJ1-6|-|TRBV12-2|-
TGTGCAAGTCGCTTAGCCCGACGGGTAAGTTCTAATTCACCCCTCCACTTT
CASRLARRVSSNSPLHF
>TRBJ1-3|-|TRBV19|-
TGTGCCAGTAGGAGGGACTTCATTAGCTCTGGAAACACCATATATTTT
CASRRDFISSGNTIYF
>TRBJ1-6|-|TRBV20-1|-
TGCAGTGCTCGTGTTATTGTCGGGTCACCCCTCCACTTT
CSARVIVGSPLHF
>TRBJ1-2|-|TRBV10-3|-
TGTGCCACCTTGAGAAACCCAAACTATGGCTACACCTTC
CATLRNPNYGYTF
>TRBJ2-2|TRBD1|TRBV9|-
TGTGCCAGCTCAAGGGGGACAGGGGCGAACACCGGGGAGCTGTTTTTT
CASSRGTGANTGELFF
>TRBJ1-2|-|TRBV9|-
TGTGCCAGCAGCCCACAGCCGGAGGGGAGGTTTGGCTACACCTTC
CASSPQPEGRFGYTF
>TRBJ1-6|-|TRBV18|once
TGTGCCAGCTCACTCCATAAGGTGGGCGCGGGGAATTCACCCCTCCACTTT
CASSLHKVGAGNSPLHF
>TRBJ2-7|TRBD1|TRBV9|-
TGTGCCAGCAGCGCGAGCCCCGGGGACAGAACAGGGCAGTACTTC
CASSASPGDRTGQYF
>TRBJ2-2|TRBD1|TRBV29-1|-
TGCAGCGTTGAGAGAGCTGACAGGGCGAACACCGGGGAGCTGTTTTTT
CSVERADRANTGELFF
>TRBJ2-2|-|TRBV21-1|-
TGTGCCAGCAGCAGCCAGAAGGACAGCGGGAACACCGGGGAGCTGTTTTTT
CASSSQKDSGNTGELFF
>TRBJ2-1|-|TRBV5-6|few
TGTGCCAGCAGCCCCATGGACTTGGCGGGGGCCCGCCTTTACAATGAGCAGTTCTTC
CASSPMDLAGARLYNEQFF
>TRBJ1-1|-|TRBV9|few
TGTGCCAGCAGCGTATCCAGGGGCGCGAACACTGAAGCTTTCTTT
CASSVSRGANTEAFF
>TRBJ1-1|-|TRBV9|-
TGTGCCAGCAGCGTAGGGGGAGGGGACTCCACTGAAGCTTTCTTT
CASSVGGGDSTEAFF
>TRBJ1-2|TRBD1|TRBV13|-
TGTGCCAGCAGCTTAGATGGCAGGGGGGCTCGGTGGGGCTACACCTTC
CASSLDGRGARWGYTF
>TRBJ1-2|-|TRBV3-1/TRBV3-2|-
TGTGCCAGCAGCCAAGATGGCAGGAAGGACTATGGCTACACCTTC
CASSQDGRKDYGYTF
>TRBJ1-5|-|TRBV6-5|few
TGTGCCAGCAGTTACGGCAGGAGCAATCAGCCCCAGCATTTT
CASSYGRSNQPQHF
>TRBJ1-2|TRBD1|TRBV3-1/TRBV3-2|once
TGTGCCAGCAGCCAGGGAGGACAGGGTCCCTATGGCTACACCTTC
CASSQGGQGPYGYTF
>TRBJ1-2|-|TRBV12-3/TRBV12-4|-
TGTGCCAGCAGTTTAGGTGAGAACTATGGCTACACCTTC
CASSLGENYGYTF
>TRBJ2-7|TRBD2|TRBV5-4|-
TGTGCCAGCAGCTTGGGTGTGACTAGCGGGGCGGCCTACGAGCAGTACTTC
CASSLGVTSGAAYEQYF
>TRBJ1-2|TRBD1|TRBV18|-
TGTGCCAGCTCACCGCAGGGGGCTGCGCGCGGCTACACCTTC
CASSPQGAARGYTF
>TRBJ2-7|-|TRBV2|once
TGTGCCAGCAGCTTCGGGGACACCCAGGCCTACGAGCAGTACTTC
CASSFGDTQAYEQYF
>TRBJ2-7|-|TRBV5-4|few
TGTGCCAGCAGCTCCGCTCCGGGACTTGGGGACTACGAGCAGTACTTC
CASSSAPGLGDYEQYF
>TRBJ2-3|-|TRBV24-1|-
TGTGCCACCAGTGCAGGGTCTAGCACAGATACGCAGTATTTT
CATSAGSSTDTQYF
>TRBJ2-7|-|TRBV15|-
TGTGCCACCAGCAGAGATTGGGGCAGTTCCCACGAGCAGTACTTC
CATSRDWGSSHEQYF
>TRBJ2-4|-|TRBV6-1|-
TGTGCCAGCAGTGAAAGCAGGGTGGACATTCAGTACTTC
CASSESRVDIQYF
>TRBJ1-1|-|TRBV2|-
TGTGCCAGCGATCAGTACACTGAAGCTTTCTTT
CASDQYTEAFF
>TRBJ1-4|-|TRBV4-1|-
TGCGCCAGCAGCCAAGAACTAAGATGGGGCAGCTATAATGAAAAACTGTTTTTT
CASSQELRWGSYNEKLFF
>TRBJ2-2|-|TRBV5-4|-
TGTGCCAGCAGCTTTGCAGGGGACGCAGGCGGGGAGCTGTTTTTT
CASSFAGDAGGELFF
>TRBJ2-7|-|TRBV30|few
TGTGCCTGGAGTCCCACGGGGTCGCGATACGAGCAGTACTTC
CAWSPTGSRYEQYF
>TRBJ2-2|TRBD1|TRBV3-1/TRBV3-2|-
TGTGCCAGCAGCCATGGGACAGGCGTCGGGGAGCTGTTTTTT
CASSHGTGVGELFF
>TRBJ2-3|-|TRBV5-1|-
TGCGCCAGCAGCTTGGATCCCGGGGGCACAGATACGCAGTATTTT
CASSLDPGGTDTQYF
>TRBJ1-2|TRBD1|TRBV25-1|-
TGTGCCAGCACTATTGGACAGGGTCTCGGCTACACCTTC
CASTIGQGLGYTF
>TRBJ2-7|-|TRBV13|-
TGTGCCAGCAGCTTAGGCTTTCAGGGTCTCTACGAGCAGTACTTC
CASSLGFQGLYEQYF
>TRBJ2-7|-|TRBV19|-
TGTGCCAGTAGTAGCGGACAGACTCCCACCTACGAGCAGTACTTC
CASSSGQTPTYEQYF
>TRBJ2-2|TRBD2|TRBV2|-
TGTGCCAGCGAAGGGGCGGGGGGCACCGGGGAGCTGTTTTTT
CASEGAGGTGELFF
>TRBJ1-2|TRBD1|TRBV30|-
TGTGCCTGGAGTGTATGGACAGGGGATAGGGGCTACACCTTC
CAWSVWTGDRGYTF
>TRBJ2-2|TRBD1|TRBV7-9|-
TGTGCCAGCAGCCAAGACAGGGGGCACACCGGGGAGCTGTTTTTT
CASSQDRGHTGELFF
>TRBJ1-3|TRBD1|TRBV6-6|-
TGTGCCAGCAGTTACGTCGACAGGGGCGCCGGAAACACCATATATTTT
CASSYVDRGAGNTIYF
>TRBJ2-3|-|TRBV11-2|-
TGTGCCGGGGGGAAGGGCCCAGATACGCAGTATTTT
CAGGKGPDTQYF
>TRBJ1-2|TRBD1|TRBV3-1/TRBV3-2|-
TGTGCCAGCAGCCAAGATCAGGGGGCGGGTGGCTACACCTTC
CASSQDQGAGGYTF
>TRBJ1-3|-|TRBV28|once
TGTGCCAGCACCAAGGGAGAAGATGGTGGAAACACCATATATTTT
CASTKGEDGGNTIYF
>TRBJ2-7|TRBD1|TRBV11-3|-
TGTGCCAGCAGCTTTATGGGACAGGGTCCCTACGAGCAGTACTTC
CASSFMGQGPYEQYF